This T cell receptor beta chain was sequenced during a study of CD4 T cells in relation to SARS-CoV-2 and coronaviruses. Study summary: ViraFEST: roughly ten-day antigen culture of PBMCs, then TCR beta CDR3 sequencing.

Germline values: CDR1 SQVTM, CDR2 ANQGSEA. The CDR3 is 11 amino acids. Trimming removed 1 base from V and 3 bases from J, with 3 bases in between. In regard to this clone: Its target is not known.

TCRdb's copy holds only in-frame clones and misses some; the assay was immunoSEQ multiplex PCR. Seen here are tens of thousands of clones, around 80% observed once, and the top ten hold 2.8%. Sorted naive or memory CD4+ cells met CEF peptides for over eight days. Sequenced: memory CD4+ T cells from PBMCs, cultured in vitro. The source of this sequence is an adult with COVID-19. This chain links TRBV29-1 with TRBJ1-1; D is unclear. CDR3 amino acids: CSVEGHTEAFF. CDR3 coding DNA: TGCAGCGTTGAAGGACACACTGAAGCTTTCTTT. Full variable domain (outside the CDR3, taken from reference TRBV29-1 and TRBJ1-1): SAVISQKPSRDICQRGTSLTIQCQVDSQVTMMFWYRQQPGQSLTLIATANQGSEATYESGFVIDKFPISRPNLTFSTLTVSNMSPEDSSIYLCSVEGHTEAFFGQGTRLTVV.